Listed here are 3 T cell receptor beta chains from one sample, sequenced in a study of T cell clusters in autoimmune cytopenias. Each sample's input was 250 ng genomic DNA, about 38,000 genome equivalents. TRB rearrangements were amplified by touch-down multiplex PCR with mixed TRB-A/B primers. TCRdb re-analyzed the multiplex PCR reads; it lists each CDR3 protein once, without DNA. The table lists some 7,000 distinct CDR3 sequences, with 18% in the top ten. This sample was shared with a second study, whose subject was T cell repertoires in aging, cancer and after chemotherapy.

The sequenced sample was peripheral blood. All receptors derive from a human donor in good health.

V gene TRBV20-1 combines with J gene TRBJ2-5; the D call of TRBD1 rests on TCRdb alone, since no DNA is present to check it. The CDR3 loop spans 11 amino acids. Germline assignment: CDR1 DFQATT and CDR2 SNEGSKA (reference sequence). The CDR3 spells CSARRGETQYF.

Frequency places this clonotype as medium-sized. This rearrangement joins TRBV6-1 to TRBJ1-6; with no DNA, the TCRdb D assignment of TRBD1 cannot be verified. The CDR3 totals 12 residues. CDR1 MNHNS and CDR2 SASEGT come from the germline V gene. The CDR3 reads CASSAGNSPLHF.

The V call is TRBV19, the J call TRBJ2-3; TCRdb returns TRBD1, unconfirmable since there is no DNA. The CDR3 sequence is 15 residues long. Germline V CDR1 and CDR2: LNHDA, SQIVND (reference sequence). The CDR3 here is CASTTTLGGEHTQYF.